One sample yielded the 26 T cell receptor beta chains listed below, sequenced in a study of T cells in women clearing cervical HPV infection. Generated by immunoSEQ multiplex PCR, the TCRdb table keeps only in-frame clones and is missing some. The sample holds tens of thousands of clones. Input material: blood buffy coat. These receptors were collected from a woman aged 18-69 years with a cervical HPV16 infection that either progressed to CIN3+ or cleared (not recorded which).

Note on this clone: The DNA ends 3 residues before the CDR3 does, and the rest of the CDR3 is filled in from the germline J gene. This chain uses TRBV20-1 with TRBJ2-7; possible D gene TRBD1, 6 bases. The V end was cut by 6 bases, the J end by 1 base, with 16 bases between. The CDR3 is 14 residues long. CDR1 and CDR2 from the germline V gene are DFQATT and SNEGSKA (reference sequence). The chain's CDR3 is CSAQPDSNSYEQYF. CDR3 DNA (partial): TGCAGTGCCCAGCCGGACAGCAATTCCTACGAG.

As for this clone: The read falls 3 residues short of the CDR3 end, and the missing part is taken from the germline J gene. J is TRBJ2-3 and V is TRBV5-1; 11 positions match TRBD2. The V segment lost 4 bases and the J segment 4 bases; nucleotides outside the gene matches: 11. CDR3 size: 17 residues. Germline V gene sequence: CDR1 SGHRS, CDR2 YFSETQ. The part of the CDR3 DNA that was read is TGCGCCAGCAGCCTTAGCCCCGGGACTAGCGGCCCAGATACG. This sequence encodes CASSLSPGTSGPDT. The entire CDR3 is CASSLSPGTSGPDTQYF.

The sequenced CDR3 bases are TGTGCCAGCTCGTACACAGGGGGCACAGATACG. The encoded protein is CASSYTGGTDT. The whole CDR3 is CASSYTGGTDTQYF. This sequence joins TRBV18 and TRBJ2-3; 7 positions match TRBD1. The sequence runs out 3 residues before the end of the CDR3; the remainder is reconstructed from the germline J gene. Trimming cost V 6 bases and J 1 base; bases outside gene matches: 4. The CDR3 has 14 residues. Germline V gene data show CDR1 as KGHSH and CDR2 as LQKENI.

Regarding this clone: Read coverage stops 3 residues before the CDR3 terminus; the germline J gene supplies the remainder. The chain couples TRBV5-4 to TRBJ1-2; 8 bases fit TRBD1. Germline CDR1 SGHNT, CDR2 YYREEE (reference sequence). The CDR3 loop spans 13 amino acids. The ends lost 4 bases at V and 6 bases at J; junction bases unmatched: 5. CDR3 in amino acids: CASSPDRAHGYTF. The CDR3 DNA, read in part, is TGTGCCAGCAGCCCGGACAGGGCGCATGGC.

About this clone: The CDR3 end is not reached by the read, which stops 3 residues before it; the germline J gene fills it in. The chain employs TRBV20-1 and TRBJ2-5, with 11 positions matching TRBD2. Germline V gives CDR1 DFQATT, CDR2 SNEGSKA (reference sequence). This CDR3 is 17 amino acids long. V lost 1 base, J lost 2 bases, and 9 bases stayed unmatched. The chain's CDR3 is CSARGPGTSGPQETQYF. CDR3 DNA (partial): TGCAGTGCTAGAGGTCCCGGGACTAGCGGACCACAAGAGACC.

Notes on this clone: The CDR3 end falls 3 residues outside the read, so it is completed with the germline J gene. The chain employs TRBV2 and TRBJ1-1, with D hard to call. The length of the CDR3 is 13 residues. The V gene's germline CDR1 is SNHLY and CDR2 FYNNEI. The V gene lost 5 bases and the J gene lost 1 base, with 8 bases spanning the gap. CDR3 in amino acids: CASSNNTNTEAFF. The sequenced CDR3 bases are TGTGCCAGCAGTAACAATACGAACACTGAA.

CDR3 DNA (partial): TGCGCCAGCAGTCAATCGTCTGACCTTCAGGGGCCTGGCAGCAATCAGCCC. Amino acid sequence: CASSQSSDLQGPGSNQP. The whole CDR3 reads CASSQSSDLQGPGSNQPQHF. J is TRBJ1-5 and V is TRBV23-1; tentative D call: TRBD1 (6 bases). The read gets to within 3 residues of the CDR3 end, and the germline J gene fills in the rest. TRBV23-1 has ORF status, its function being uncertain. The V gene lost 0 bases and the J gene lost 1 base, with 22 bases spanning the gap. The CDR3 has 20 amino acids.

CDR3 amino acids: CASSSRGTQYF. CDR3 DNA (partial): TGTGCCAGTAGCTCCAGGGGGACC. The chain employs TRBV19 and TRBJ2-5; possibly TRBD1 for D (6 bases). With the read ending 3 residues before the CDR3 end, the germline J gene is used to fill in that end. Germline V CDR1 and CDR2: LNHDA, SQIVND (reference sequence). V was clipped by 6 bases and J by 7 bases, with 9 bases between them. The CDR3 extends over 11 amino acids.

Of note for this clone: The read ends 3 residues early relative to the CDR3; the germline J gene fills the gap. This chain uses TRBV6-2 or TRBV6-3 with TRBJ2-5; D may be TRBD1 (6 bases). Germline assignment: CDR1 MNHEY and CDR2 SVGEGT. The length of the CDR3 is 13 residues. Trimming left V 8 bases short and J 1 base short, with 11 bases between. The part of the CDR3 DNA that was read is TGTGCCAGCGAAAGGGGGACCCAAGAGACC. Protein: CASERGTQET. The complete CDR3 reads CASERGTQETQYF.

As for this clone: The observed sequence ends 3 residues before the CDR3 terminus, with the missing tail filled in from the germline J gene. This chain connects TRBV5-4 to TRBJ1-2, with a possible D match to TRBD1 (5 bases). This CDR3 contains 15 residues. V was pared by 7 bases and J by 7 bases, with 23 bases between. The germline V gene has CDR1 SGHNT and CDR2 YYREEE (reference sequence). This CDR3 is CASGGMAAPQVGYTF. The part of the CDR3 DNA that was read is TGTGCCAGCGGGGGGATGGCAGCCCCTCAAGTTGGC. Together with reference TRBV5-4 and TRBJ1-2, the CDR3 gives the full variable domain: ETGVTQSPTHLIKTRGQQVTLRCSSQSGHNTVSWYQQALGQGPQFIFQYYREEENGRGNFPPRFSGLQFPNYSSELNVNALELDDSALYLCASGGMAAPQVGYTFGSGTRLTVV.

Worth noting for this clone: The CDR3 end falls 3 residues outside the read, so it is completed with the germline J gene. The chain carries TRBV14 and TRBJ2-7; TRBD2 matches 11 bases. The germline CDR1 and CDR2 sequences are SGHDN and FVKESK. With 7 bases clipped from V and 3 bases from J, the junction kept 20 bases outside the gene matches. This CDR3 is 19 amino acids long. CDR3 DNA, as far as it was read: TGTGCCAGCACTAAGAGGGCTAGCGGGGGGCTGTCCTTAGGCTACGAG. Translating it yields CASTKRASGGLSLGYE. In full, the CDR3 is CASTKRASGGLSLGYEQYF.

About this clone: The missing CDR3 end, 3 residues past where the read stops, is filled in from the germline J gene. The chain couples TRBV20-1 to TRBJ1-5; D perhaps matches TRBD1 (5 bases). The V and J ends lost 1 base and 7 bases respectively, with 14 bases between them. This CDR3 has 14 amino acids. CDR1 and CDR2 (germline): DFQATT, SNEGSKA (reference sequence). The part of the CDR3 DNA that was read is TGCAGTGCTAGAGCGCCGGGAGGGGTGCAGCCC. This translates into CSARAPGGVQP. The whole CDR3 reads CSARAPGGVQPQHF.

About this clone: The CDR3 end is not reached by the read, which stops 3 residues before it; the germline J gene fills it in. The chain carries TRBV2 and TRBJ1-2; D may be TRBD1 (5 bases). The ends were cut back, 4 bases at V and 4 bases at J, with 16 bases in the middle. The CDR3 consists of 15 residues. The germline V gene encodes CDR1 SNHLY and CDR2 FYNNEI. CDR3 region: CASSGTDSLIYGYTF. The sequenced part of the CDR3 DNA is TGTGCCAGCAGTGGAACCGACAGTCTGATCTATGGC.

With respect to this clone: The DNA ends 3 residues before the CDR3 does, and the rest of the CDR3 is filled in from the germline J gene. This chain connects TRBV2 to TRBJ2-3; tentatively, D is TRBD1 or TRBD2 (5 bases each). This CDR3 contains 15 residues. Germline V gene sequence: CDR1 SNHLY, CDR2 FYNNEI. V lost 6 bases and J 0 bases, leaving 13 bases between the germline ends. The covered CDR3 bases are TGTGCCAGCAGGTACGAGGGGCCTAGCACAGATACG. Translating gives CASRYEGPSTDT. The whole CDR3 is CASRYEGPSTDTQYF.

On this clone: The read gets to within 3 residues of the CDR3 end, and the germline J gene fills in the rest. This chain links TRBV2 with TRBJ1-6; possibly TRBD1 for D (6 bases). The length of the CDR3 is 12 residues. Trimming left V 9 bases short and J 8 bases short, with 11 bases between. Germline assignment: CDR1 SNHLY and CDR2 FYNNEI. CDR3 DNA (partial): TGTGCCAGTACAGGGATGGATTCACCC. Translating gives CASTGMDSP. The entire CDR3 is CASTGMDSPLHF. The full variable domain, with the rest looked up from reference TRBV2 and TRBJ1-6, is EPEVTQTPSHQVTQMGQEVILRCVPISNHLYFYWYRQILGQKVEFLVSFYNNEISEKSEIFDDQFSVERPDGSNFTLKIRSTKLEDSAMYFCASTGMDSPLHFGNGTRLTVT.

In regard to this clone: The read is 3 residues too short to cover the CDR3 end, so that end is filled in from the germline J gene. The V call is TRBV19, the J call TRBJ2-2; D is perhaps TRBD1 (6 bases). The CDR3 runs 15 residues. Germline V gene sequence: CDR1 LNHDA, CDR2 SQIVND (reference sequence). Trimming cost V 6 bases and J 2 bases, with 13 bases left between them. CDR3 bases read: TGTGCCAGTAGCCCAGGGGCCTTTAACACCGGGGAG. The encoded protein is CASSPGAFNTGE. The full CDR3 reads CASSPGAFNTGELFF.

A remark on this clone: Coverage ceases 3 residues before the CDR3 finishes, and the germline J gene fills in the end. The chain is built from TRBV14 and TRBJ1-1; D not certain. The V gene's germline CDR1 is SGHDN and CDR2 FVKESK. The CDR3 is 13 amino acids. The germline V and J ends were trimmed by 5 bases and 1 base, with 8 bases remaining between them. The CDR3 is CASSFQENTEAFF. The part of the CDR3 DNA that was read is TGTGCCAGCAGCTTCCAGGAGAACACTGAA.

Notes on this clone: The CDR3 is cut off 3 residues early in the read; its end comes from the germline J gene. The J gene is TRBJ2-3, the V gene TRBV20-1, with a weak D call TRBD2 (5 bases). Germline CDR1 is DFQATT and CDR2 is SNEGSKA (reference sequence). This CDR3 is built from 14 residues. V was cut by 3 bases and J by 1 base, with 11 bases left in between. Partial CDR3 DNA: TGCAGTGCTAGTGTCGGGGTCGGCACAGATACG. Translating gives CSASVGVGTDT. The CDR3 in its entirety is CSASVGVGTDTQYF.

On this clone: Read data end 3 residues before the CDR3 end; the end is taken from the germline J gene. This chain links TRBV10-3 with TRBJ1-5, with 10 positions matching TRBD1. Trimming cost V 0 bases and J 1 base; bases outside gene matches: 3. Germline assignment: CDR1 ENHRY and CDR2 SYGVKD. The CDR3 spans 17 residues. The CDR3 reads CAISESTGQGSNQPQHF. The covered CDR3 bases are TGTGCCATCAGTGAGTCAACGGGACAGGGGAGCAATCAGCCC.

The DNA read from the CDR3 is TGTGCCAGCAGCCCTGGGAGCGGGGGGGCCGATGGCAAAAACATT. It specifies CASSPGSGGADGKNI. The whole CDR3 is CASSPGSGGADGKNIQYF. The J gene is TRBJ2-4, the V gene TRBV13; TRBD2 agrees at 10 bases. The CDR3 extends 3 residues past the end of the read, so its final part is completed from the germline J gene. The germline CDR1 and CDR2 sequences are PRHDT and FYEKMQ (reference sequence). V dropped 5 bases and J dropped 3; count of bases not matched to a gene: 13. The CDR3 contains 18 residues.

About this clone itself: The read stops 3 residues short of the end of the CDR3; the missing end is completed from the germline J gene. The chain uses TRBV9 and TRBJ1-2, with TRBD1 identical over 8 bases. Germline trimming cut 2 bases from V and 4 bases from J; bases unmatched to any gene: 7. The CDR3 is 15 amino acids. Germline V CDR1 and CDR2: SGDLS, YYNGEE. CDR3 amino acids: CASSVGDRRAYGYTF. The covered CDR3 bases are TGTGCCAGCAGCGTCGGGGACAGGCGCGCCTATGGC.

For this clone: The read falls 3 residues short of the CDR3 end, and the missing part is taken from the germline J gene. The chain has TRBV19 and TRBJ1-2; D perhaps matches TRBD1 (6 bases). This CDR3 has 15 amino acids. Germline V lookup: CDR1 LNHDA, CDR2 SQIVND (reference sequence). The CDR3 sequence is CASSIPSGGANEYTF. The part of the CDR3 DNA that was read is TGTGCCAGTAGTATTCCTAGCGGGGGGGCAAATGAG.

With respect to this clone: The read falls 3 residues short of the CDR3 end, and the missing part is taken from the germline J gene. The chain employs TRBV5-1 and TRBJ1-2; tentative D call: TRBD1 (6 bases). Germline-derived CDR1 and CDR2 are SGHRS and YFSETQ. The CDR3 sequence is 12 residues long. Between the trimmed V and J ends, which lost 2 bases and 6 bases, there was a span of 8 bases. The DNA read from the CDR3 is TGCGCCAGCAGCTTACAGGGTAATGGC. It yields the protein CASSLQGNG. The whole CDR3 protein is CASSLQGNGYTF. The variable domain in full, completed from reference TRBV5-1 and TRBJ1-2, reads KAGVTQTPRYLIKTRGQQVTLSCSPISGHRSVSWYQQTPGQGLQFLFEYFSETQRNKGNFPGRFSGRQFSNSRSEMNVSTLELGDSALYLCASSLQGNGYTFGSGTRLTVV.

Partial CDR3 DNA: TGTGCCAGCAGCCCGGAGGACTTGTACCAAGAGACC. This translates into CASSPEDLYQET. The whole CDR3 sequence is CASSPEDLYQETQYF. The rearrangement links TRBV9 to TRBJ2-5; D is perhaps TRBD2 (5 bases). The read finishes 3 residues shy of the CDR3 end, and the germline J gene is used to complete it. CDR3 length equals 15 residues. Germline V gene lookup returns CDR1 SGDLS and CDR2 YYNGEE. V was shortened by 4 bases and J by 0 bases, with 13 bases between the two germline ends.

Points on this clone: The sequenced fragment ends 3 residues before the CDR3 boundary, so the rest is inferred from the germline J gene. The rearrangement links TRBV7-9 to TRBJ1-5; D remains unclear. CDR3 length equals 15 residues. With 5 bases removed from V and 3 bases from J, the gap between germline ends came to 14 bases. CDR1 and CDR2 from the germline V gene are SEHNR and FQNEAQ (reference sequence). CDR3 residues: CASSPELGPNQPQHF. CDR3 bases read: TGTGCCAGCAGCCCCGAGTTGGGCCCCAATCAGCCC.

As concerns this clone: The read falls 3 residues short of the CDR3 end, and the missing part is taken from the germline J gene. The gene calls are TRBV20-1 and TRBJ1-4; the D is unclear. The CDR3 spans 12 residues. Germline-derived CDR1 and CDR2 are DFQATT and SNEGSKA (reference sequence). Trimming removed 6 bases from V and 6 bases from J, with 11 bases in between. The CDR3 DNA, read in part, is TGCAGTGCCTCCCCACTAGATGAAAAA. Translated: CSASPLDEK. The whole CDR3 sequence reads CSASPLDEKLFF.